This TCR beta chain was identified in a study of T-cell reconstitution after alpha-beta-depleted transplantation in children. Trimming cost V 4 bases and J 5 bases, with 27 bases left between them. From germline, CDR1 is SGDLS and CDR2 YYNGEE. This CDR3 has 19 residues. TCRbeta library preparation incorporated unique molecular identifiers. Using its own MiXCR run on the PCR reads, TCRdb lists one record per CDR3 protein. The sample includes about 370,000 distinct CDR3 sequences, roughly 20% of them seen just once. This clonotype showed up just a few times. The specimen was PBMCs from the stem cell graft donor, collected from the stem cell graft. This receptor was taken from a human donor who donated a stem cell graft to a child with acute myeloid leukemia. V gene TRBV9 combines with J gene TRBJ2-2, with D perhaps matching TRBD1 or TRBD2 (7 bases each). The CDR3 nucleotides read TGTGCCAGCAGCCCAGGGGGAGGGCCCAGTACACGAGATACCGGGGAGCTGTTTTTT. Its protein product is CASSPGGGPSTRDTGELFF.